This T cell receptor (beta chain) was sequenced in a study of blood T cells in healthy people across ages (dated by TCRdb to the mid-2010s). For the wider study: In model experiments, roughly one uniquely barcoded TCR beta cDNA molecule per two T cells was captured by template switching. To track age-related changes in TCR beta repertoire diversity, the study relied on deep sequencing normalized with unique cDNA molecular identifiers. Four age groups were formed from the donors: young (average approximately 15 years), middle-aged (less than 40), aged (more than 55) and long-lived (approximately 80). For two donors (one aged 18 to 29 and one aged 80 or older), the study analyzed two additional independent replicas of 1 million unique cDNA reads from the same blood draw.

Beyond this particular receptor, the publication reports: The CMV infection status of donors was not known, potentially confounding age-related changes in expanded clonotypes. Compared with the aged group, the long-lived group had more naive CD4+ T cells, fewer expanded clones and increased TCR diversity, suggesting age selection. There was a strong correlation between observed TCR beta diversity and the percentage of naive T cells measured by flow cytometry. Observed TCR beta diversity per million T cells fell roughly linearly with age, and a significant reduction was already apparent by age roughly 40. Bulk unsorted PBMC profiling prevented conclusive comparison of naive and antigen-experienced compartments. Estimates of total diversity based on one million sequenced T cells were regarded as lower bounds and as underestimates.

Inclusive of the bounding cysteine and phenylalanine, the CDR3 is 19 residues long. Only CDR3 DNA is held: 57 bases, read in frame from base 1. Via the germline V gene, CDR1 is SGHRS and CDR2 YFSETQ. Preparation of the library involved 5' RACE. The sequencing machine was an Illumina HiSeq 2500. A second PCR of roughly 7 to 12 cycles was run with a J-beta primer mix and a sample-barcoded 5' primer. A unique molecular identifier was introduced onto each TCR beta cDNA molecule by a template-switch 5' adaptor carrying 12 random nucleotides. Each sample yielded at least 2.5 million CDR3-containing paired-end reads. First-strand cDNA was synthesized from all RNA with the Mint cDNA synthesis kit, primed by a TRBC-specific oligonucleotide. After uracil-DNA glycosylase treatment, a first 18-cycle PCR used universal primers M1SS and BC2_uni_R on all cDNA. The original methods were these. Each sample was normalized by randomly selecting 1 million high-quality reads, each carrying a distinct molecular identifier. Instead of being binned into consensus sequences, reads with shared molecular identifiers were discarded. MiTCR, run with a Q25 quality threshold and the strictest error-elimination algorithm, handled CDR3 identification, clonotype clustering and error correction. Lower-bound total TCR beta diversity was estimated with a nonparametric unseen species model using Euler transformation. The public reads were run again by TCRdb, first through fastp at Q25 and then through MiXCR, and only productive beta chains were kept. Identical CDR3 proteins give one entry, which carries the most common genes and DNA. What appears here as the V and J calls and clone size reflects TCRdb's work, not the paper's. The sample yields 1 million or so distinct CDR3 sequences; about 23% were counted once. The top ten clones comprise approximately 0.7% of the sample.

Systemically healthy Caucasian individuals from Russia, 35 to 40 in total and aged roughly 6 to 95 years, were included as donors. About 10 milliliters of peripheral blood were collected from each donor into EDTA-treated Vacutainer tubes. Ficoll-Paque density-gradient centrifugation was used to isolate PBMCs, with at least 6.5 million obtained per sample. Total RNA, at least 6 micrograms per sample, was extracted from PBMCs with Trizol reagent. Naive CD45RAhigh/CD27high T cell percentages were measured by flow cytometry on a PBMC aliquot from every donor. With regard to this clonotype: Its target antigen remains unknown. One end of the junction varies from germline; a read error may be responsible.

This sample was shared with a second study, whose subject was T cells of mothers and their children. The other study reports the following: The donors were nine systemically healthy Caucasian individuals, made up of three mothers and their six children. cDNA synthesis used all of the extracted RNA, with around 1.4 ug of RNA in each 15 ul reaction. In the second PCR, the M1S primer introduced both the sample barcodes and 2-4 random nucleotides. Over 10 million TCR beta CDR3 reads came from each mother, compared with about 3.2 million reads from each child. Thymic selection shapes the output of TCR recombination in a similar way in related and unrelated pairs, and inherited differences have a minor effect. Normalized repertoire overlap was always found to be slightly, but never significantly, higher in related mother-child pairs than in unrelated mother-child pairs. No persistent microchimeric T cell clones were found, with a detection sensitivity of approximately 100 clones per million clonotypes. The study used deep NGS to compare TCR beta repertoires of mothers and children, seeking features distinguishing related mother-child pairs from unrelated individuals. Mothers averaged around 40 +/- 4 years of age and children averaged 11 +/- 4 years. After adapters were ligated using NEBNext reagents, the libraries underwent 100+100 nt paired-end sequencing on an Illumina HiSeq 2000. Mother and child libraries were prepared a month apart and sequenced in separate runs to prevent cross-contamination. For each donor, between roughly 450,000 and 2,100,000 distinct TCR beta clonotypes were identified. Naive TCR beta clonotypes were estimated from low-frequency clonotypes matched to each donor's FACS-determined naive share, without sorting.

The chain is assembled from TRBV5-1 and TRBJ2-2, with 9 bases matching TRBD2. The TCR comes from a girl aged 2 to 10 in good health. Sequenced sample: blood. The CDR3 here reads CASSPPGAGGRLATGELFF. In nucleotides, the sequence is TGCGCCAGCAGCCCCCCCGGAGCGGGAGGACGCCTTGCCACCGGGGAGCTTTTTTTT.